This T cell receptor (beta chain) originates from a study of CD8+ T cells in alopecia areata. RNA was extracted and reverse transcribed into cDNA as the sequencing template. The protocol was immunoSEQ multiplex PCR, while the TCRdb copy is restricted to in-frame clones and leaves out a portion. The data show around 140,000 clones, with about 50% seen just once and 18% held by the top ten. Germline CDR1 SEHNR, CDR2 FQNEAQ (reference sequence). The V end was cut by 1 base, the J end by 7 bases, with 6 bases between. This CDR3 contains 12 residues. The genes are TRBV7-9 and TRBJ2-3; unclear D gene. The sample here was CD8+ T cells sorted from blood, taken at week 0. The sequence was collected from a human donor with alopecia areata. CDR3 residues: CASSLGAHTQYF. In DNA, the CDR3 is TGTGCCAGCAGCTTAGGGGCCCATACGCAGTATTTT.